A single sample gave rise to the 8 T cell receptor beta chains below, sequenced in a study of CD8 T cells in ankylosing spondylitis (dated by TCRdb to about 2017). Broad study findings and their caveats: Blood from ankylosing spondylitis patients appeared to be characterized by a TCR beta motif composed of about eight highly homologous amino acid variants.

Their cognate antigens are unknown. Libraries were constructed by 5' RACE. Data came from an Illumina HiSeq 2500. The public reads were reprocessed in TCRdb via fastp at Q25 and MiXCR, keeping in-frame beta chains. Rows are combined by CDR3 protein, so each entry shows the most common genes and DNA. For this sample the table gives about 460,000 distinct CDR3 sequences, of which under 5.5% were detected only once. The ten largest clones capture around 3.6% of the sample. The specimen sequenced was blood, either unsorted or a sorted T cell fraction (not recorded which). These receptors came from a male donor with ankylosing spondylitis.

This clonotype was observed at least ten times. A junction end diverges from the germline sequence, so it may reflect a read error. The genes are TRBV5-5 and TRBJ1-4, with D possibly TRBD1 on 6 matching bases. CDR3 size: 13 residues. In germline, CDR1 is SGHKS, CDR2 YYEKEE (reference sequence). The CDR3: CASSLGRGEKLFF. The CDR3 nucleotides read TGCGCCAGCAGCCTAGGGAGGGGGGAAAAACTGTTTTTT.

This clonotype was detected ten times or more. V usage is TRBV12-3 or TRBV12-4 and J usage is TRBJ1-2; no definite D call. Trimming removed 5 bases at V and 5 bases at J, with 21 bases between. The CDR3 contains 16 residues. The CDR3 region is CASSPLPPGFRYGYTF. CDR3 nucleotides: TGTGCCAGCAGTCCTCTCCCTCCGGGGTTTCGGTATGGCTACACCTTC.

This clonotype has a count of ten or more. The CDR3 loop reads CASSQPKGQVTNTEAFF. The CDR3 region has the DNA TGTGCCAGCAGCCAACCTAAGGGACAGGTGACGAACACTGAAGCTTTCTTT. The chain joins TRBV4-2 to TRBJ1-1; 8 bases align to TRBD1. The CDR3 runs 17 residues. V shed 2 bases and J 1 base; nucleotides not matched to a gene: 9. In germline, CDR1 is LGHNA, CDR2 YNFKEQ.

This clonotype was found many times. V gene TRBV7-9 combines with J gene TRBJ2-2; D is unclear. The CDR3 covers 13 residues. Germline V gene sequence: CDR1 SEHNR, CDR2 FQNEAQ (reference sequence). V gave up 0 bases and J gave up 6 bases, with 5 bases separating them. Here the CDR3 reads CASSLALAGELFF. CDR3 bases: TGTGCCAGCAGCTTAGCGTTGGCCGGGGAGCTGTTTTTT.

The sample holds a few counts of this clonotype. This chain uses TRBV24-1 with TRBJ1-5, with D perhaps matching TRBD1 (6 bases). There are 16 residues in the CDR3. Trimming stripped 3 bases from V and 2 bases from J, with 13 bases between. Germline CDR1 KGHDR, CDR2 SFDVKD. CDR3 sequence reads: CATSDEQGWGNQPQHF. CDR3 sequence (DNA): TGTGCCACCAGTGATGAACAGGGATGGGGCAATCAGCCCCAGCATTTT.

This clonotype was recorded many times. A read error may account for a junction end that differs from germline. This chain connects TRBV5-1 to TRBJ2-3; D gene ambiguous. CDR3 length equals 12 residues. Germline V gene lookup returns CDR1 SGHRS and CDR2 YFSETQ. CDR3 nucleotide sequence: TGTGCCAGCAGCTTAGACACAGATACGCAGTATTTT. Its translation: CASSLDTDTQYF.

This chain uses TRBV11-2 with TRBJ2-1; perhaps TRBD1 as D (5 bases). The V and J ends lost 3 bases and 5 bases respectively, with 14 bases between them. Germline loops: CDR1 SGHAT, CDR2 FQNNGV. This CDR3 spans 15 amino acids. The CDR3 protein is CASSFPWGQNNEQFF. The CDR3 DNA reads TGTGCCAGCAGCTTTCCTTGGGGCCAAAACAATGAGCAGTTCTTC.

This clonotype was detected ten times or more. The chain is built from TRBV7-9 and TRBJ1-1; tentatively, D is TRBD1 (6 bases). V was pared by 1 base and J by 10 bases, with 13 bases between. Germline-derived CDR1 and CDR2 are SEHNR and FQNEAQ (reference sequence). The CDR3 runs to 13 residues. CDR3 bases: TGTGCCAGCAGCTTAGAGCAGGGGACTCTAGCTTTCTTT. This gives the protein CASSLEQGTLAFF.